Each of the 13 T cell receptor beta chains below was sequenced from the same sample in a study of control samples from healthy donors and cancer patients. Generated by immunoSEQ multiplex PCR, the TCRdb table keeps only in-frame clones and is missing some. The table lists about 170,000 clones, 75% to 95% of them singletons. Source material: blood. These TCRs come from a woman in her thirties or forties in good health.

V is TRBV13 and J is TRBJ1-1; D uncertain. Germline assignment: CDR1 PRHDT and CDR2 FYEKMQ (reference sequence). CDR3 size: 16 residues. V was shortened by 4 bases and J by 2 bases, with 17 bases between the two germline ends. CDR3 bases: TGTGCCAGCAGCTCCAGGATCCATGGACTAAACACTGAAGCTTTCTTT. Protein sequence: CASSSRIHGLNTEAFF. Looking up the rest from reference TRBV13 and TRBJ1-1 gives the full variable domain: AAGVIQSPRHLIKEKRETATLKCYPIPRHDTVYWYQQGPGQDPQFLISFYEKMQSDKGSIPDRFSAQQFSDYHSELNMSSLELGDSALYFCASSSRIHGLNTEAFFGQGTRLTVV.

This rearrangement joins TRBV5-1 to TRBJ2-5; 10 bases agree with TRBD2. J was trimmed by 1 base and V by 2 bases; bases with no gene match: 5. CDR1 and CDR2 (germline): SGHRS, YFSETQ. The CDR3 consists of 16 residues. The chain's CDR3 is CASSLPIAGGQETQYF. The CDR3, as DNA: TGCGCCAGCAGCTTACCTATAGCGGGGGGCCAAGAGACCCAGTACTTC.

The rearrangement links TRBV5-5 to TRBJ2-1; 7 positions agree with TRBD2. Germline CDR1 reads SGHKS; CDR2 reads YYEKEE (reference sequence). V dropped 4 bases and J dropped 4; count of bases not matched to a gene: 8. The CDR3 is 15 residues long. The CDR3 loop reads CASSPWWGGYNEQFF. CDR3 bases: TGTGCCAGCAGCCCGTGGTGGGGGGGGTACAATGAGCAGTTCTTC.

This rearrangement joins TRBV27 to TRBJ2-3, with D maybe TRBD2 (5 bases). Trimming took 5 bases from V and 8 from J, leaving 11 bases between them. CDR3 length: 12 amino acids. Germline lookup yields CDR1 MNHEY and CDR2 SMNVEV (reference sequence). The CDR3 region has the DNA TGTGCCAGCAGTCCCTATCGGGGTACGCAGTATTTT. Its protein product is CASSPYRGTQYF.

This clone was counted a single time. J is TRBJ2-7 and V is TRBV10-1; TRBD1 aligns across 7 bases. The CDR3 totals 12 residues. Germline CDR1 reads WNHNN; CDR2 reads SYGVQD (reference sequence). V trimming: 8 bases; J trimming: 6 bases; junction bases outside the gene matches: 7. Written as DNA, the CDR3 is TGCGCCAGCCAACAGGGGAAGGGCGAGCAGTACTTC. This gives the protein CASQQGKGEQYF.

The chain recombines TRBV25-1 with TRBJ1-6; D gene unclear. Trimming left V 7 bases short and J 5 bases short, with 12 bases between. The CDR3 has 14 amino acids. Germline-derived CDR1 and CDR2 are MGHDK and SYGVNS. For the CDR3, the DNA is TGTGCCAGCACCTACGCAGGTCATAATTCACCCCTCCACTTT. Protein product: CASTYAGHNSPLHF. Full variable domain (missing parts from reference TRBV25-1 and TRBJ1-6): EADIYQTPRYLVIGTGKKITLECSQTMGHDKMYWYQQDPGMELHLIHYSYGVNSTEKGDLSSESTVSRIRTEHFPLTLESARPSHTSQYLCASTYAGHNSPLHFGNGTRLTVT.

This chain joins TRBV4-1 and TRBJ1-2, with a weak D call TRBD1 (5 bases). Germline CDR1 and CDR2: MGHRA and YSYEKL. CDR3 length equals 16 residues. Trimming took off 2 bases at V and 5 bases at J, with 18 bases between the two ends. CDR3 protein: CASSQTGTDVGYGYTF. The DNA for the CDR3 is TGCGCCAGCAGCCAAACCGGGACTGACGTGGGTTATGGCTACACCTTC.

The chain links TRBV2 to TRBJ1-1; D is perhaps TRBD1 (5 bases). The V gene's germline CDR1 is SNHLY and CDR2 FYNNEI. V lost 8 bases and J 3 bases, leaving 13 bases between the germline ends. The CDR3 sequence is 13 residues long. CDR3 DNA: TGTGCCAGCGTTCGTGGAGGGGACACTGAAGCTTTCTTT. The encoded protein is CASVRGGDTEAFF.

The chain recombines TRBV12-5 with TRBJ1-1, with a possible D match to TRBD1 (6 bases). The germline V and J ends were trimmed by 6 bases and 10 bases, with 24 bases remaining between them. Germline-derived CDR1 and CDR2 are LGHNT and FRNRAP. CDR3 size: 15 residues. CDR3 coding DNA: TGTGCTAGTGGCCCCCCGGGACAAAGGGGGGCCGGAGCTTTCTTT. This gives the protein CASGPPGQRGAGAFF. Full variable domain (remainder filled in from reference TRBV12-5 and TRBJ1-1): DARVTQTPRHKVTEMGQEVTMRCQPILGHNTVFWYRQTMMQGLELLAYFRNRAPLDDSGMPKDRFSAEMPDATLATLKIQPSEPRDSAVYFCASGPPGQRGAGAFFGQGTRLTVV.

This rearrangement joins TRBV19 to TRBJ1-1; possibly TRBD1 for D (6 bases). Trimming removed 6 bases from V and 2 bases from J, with 19 bases in between. From germline, CDR1 is LNHDA and CDR2 SQIVND (reference sequence). The CDR3 runs to 16 residues. The CDR3 loop is CASRRGRGAGNTEAFF. DNA for the CDR3: TGTGCCAGTAGAAGGGGTCGGGGGGCAGGAAACACTGAAGCTTTCTTT.

This sequence joins TRBV7-9 and TRBJ1-2, with TRBD1 matching over 9 bases. V shed 1 base, J shed 8 bases, and the junction held 17 bases outside the gene matches. Germline CDR1 is SEHNR and CDR2 is FQNEAQ (reference sequence). The CDR3 extends over 18 amino acids. The CDR3 DNA is TGTGCCAGCAGCTTAGAGGGAGAGGGTTTTCGGACAGGGGAAGGCTACACCTTC. Protein sequence: CASSLEGEGFRTGEGYTF.

The chain links TRBV5-6 to TRBJ1-5; no definite D call. The germline V and J ends were trimmed by 3 bases and 3 bases, with 13 bases remaining between them. Germline-derived CDR1 and CDR2 are SGHDT and YYEEEE. The CDR3 is made up of 15 amino acids. CDR3 DNA: TGTGCCAGCAGCTATTATACCCTTCCCAATCAGCCCCAGCATTTT. As protein: CASSYYTLPNQPQHF.

This rearrangement joins TRBV12-3 or TRBV12-4 to TRBJ2-1; D gene ambiguous. V was shortened by 3 bases and J by 9 bases, with 9 bases between the two germline ends. The CDR3 runs 12 residues. The CDR3: CASSFSASEQFF. The CDR3 DNA is TGTGCCAGCAGTTTCAGTGCTTCTGAGCAGTTCTTC.